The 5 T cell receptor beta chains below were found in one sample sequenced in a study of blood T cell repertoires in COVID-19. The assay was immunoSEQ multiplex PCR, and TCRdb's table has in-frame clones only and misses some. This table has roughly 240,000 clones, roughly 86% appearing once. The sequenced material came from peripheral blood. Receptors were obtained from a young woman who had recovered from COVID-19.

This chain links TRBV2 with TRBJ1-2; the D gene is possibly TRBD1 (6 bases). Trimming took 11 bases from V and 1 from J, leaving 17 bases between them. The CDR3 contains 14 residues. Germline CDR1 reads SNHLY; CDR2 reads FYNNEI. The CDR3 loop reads CACHFGQLNYGYTF. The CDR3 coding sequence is TGTGCCTGCCACTTTGGACAGCTTAACTATGGCTACACCTTC.

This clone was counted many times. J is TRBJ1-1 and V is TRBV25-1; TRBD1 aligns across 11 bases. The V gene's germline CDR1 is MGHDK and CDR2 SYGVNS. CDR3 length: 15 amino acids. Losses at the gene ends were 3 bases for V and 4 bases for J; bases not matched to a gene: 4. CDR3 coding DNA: TGTGCCAGCAGTGACGCGGGACAGGGGGTCACTGAAGCTTTCTTT. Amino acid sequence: CASSDAGQGVTEAFF. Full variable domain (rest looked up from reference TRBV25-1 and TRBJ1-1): EADIYQTPRYLVIGTGKKITLECSQTMGHDKMYWYQQDPGMELHLIHYSYGVNSTEKGDLSSESTVSRIRTEHFPLTLESARPSHTSQYLCASSDAGQGVTEAFFGQGTRLTVV.

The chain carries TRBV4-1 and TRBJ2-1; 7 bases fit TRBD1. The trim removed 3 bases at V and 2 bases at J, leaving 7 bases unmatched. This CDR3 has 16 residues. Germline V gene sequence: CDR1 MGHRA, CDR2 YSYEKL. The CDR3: CASSHLTGSPYNEQFF. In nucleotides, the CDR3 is TGCGCCAGCAGCCACCTGACAGGGTCGCCCTACAATGAGCAGTTCTTC.

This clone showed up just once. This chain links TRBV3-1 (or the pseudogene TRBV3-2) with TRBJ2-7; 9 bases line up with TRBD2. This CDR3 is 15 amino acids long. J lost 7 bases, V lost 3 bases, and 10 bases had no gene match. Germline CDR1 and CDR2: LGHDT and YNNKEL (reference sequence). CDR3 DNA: TGTGCCAGCAGCCAGTCAGCGGGGGGAGGTCGGGAGCAGTACTTC. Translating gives CASSQSAGGGREQYF.

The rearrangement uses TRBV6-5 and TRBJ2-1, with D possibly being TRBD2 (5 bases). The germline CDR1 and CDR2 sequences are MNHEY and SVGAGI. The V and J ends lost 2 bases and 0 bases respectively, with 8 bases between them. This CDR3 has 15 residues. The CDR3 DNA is TGTGCCAGCAGTTACGGAGGACCCTCCTACAATGAGCAGTTCTTC. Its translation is CASSYGGPSYNEQFF.